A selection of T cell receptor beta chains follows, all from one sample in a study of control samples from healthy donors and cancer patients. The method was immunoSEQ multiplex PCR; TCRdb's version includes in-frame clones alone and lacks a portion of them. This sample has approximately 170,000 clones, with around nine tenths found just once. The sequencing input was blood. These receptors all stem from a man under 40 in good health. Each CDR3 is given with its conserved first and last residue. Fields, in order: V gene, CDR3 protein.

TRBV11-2	CASSLDGGSPSYEQYF
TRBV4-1	CASSQVLQETQYF
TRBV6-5	CASSYQTGTEAFF
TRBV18	CASSQDPNYGYTF
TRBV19	CASSTQGAKQPQHF
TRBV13	CASSLKTGGPATEAFF
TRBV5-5	CASSFSSGANVLTF
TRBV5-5	CASSLDSFGTEAFF
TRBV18	CASSPARGDYNEQFF
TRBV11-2	CASSLGLNEQFF
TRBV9	CASSVSSGSSYEQYF
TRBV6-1	CASSEQGRGEKLFF
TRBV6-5	CASSFLRGSGTDTQYF
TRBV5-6	CASSLGTVARSTEAFF
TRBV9	CASSAGGQVRTGELFF
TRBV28	CASSSSYRGLTDTQYF
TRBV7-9	CASSLSPRAGATNEKLFF
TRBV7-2	CASSLANRVSDEQYF
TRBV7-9	CASSTSTRRNVEAFF
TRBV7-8	CASSREISGGTDTQYF
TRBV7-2	CASSLVASSGNTIYF
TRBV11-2	CASSLGRDGITYEQYF
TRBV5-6	CASSFDGLLSYEQYF
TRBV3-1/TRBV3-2	CASSIQGHQPQHF
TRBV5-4	CASSPARAGANVLTF
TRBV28	CASRPGQGATYEQYF
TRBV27	CASSLYGPFGANVLTF
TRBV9	CASTRSLGDTQYF
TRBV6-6	CASRAGLADSYEQYF
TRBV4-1	CASSSDGRSYEQYF
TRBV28	CASSPPTRGSPLHF
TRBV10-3	CAISDRNSPLHF
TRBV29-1	CSVTLIGTVGAFPYYGYTF
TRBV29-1	CSVTGGWNTEAFF
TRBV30	CAWSVTRGGQPQHF
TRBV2	CAITPFSQRGAFRYEQYF
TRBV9	CASSVGASGSMNEQFF
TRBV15	CATSSGGYTEAFF
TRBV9	CASSPQRDWAANEQFF
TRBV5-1	CASSLESGYTF
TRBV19	CASSIEMRSYQETQYF
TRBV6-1	CASSERGLGTAFYEQYF
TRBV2	CASTGTGSGYTF
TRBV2	CASRDDRGGEQYF
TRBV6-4	CASSDKGRVVEETQYF